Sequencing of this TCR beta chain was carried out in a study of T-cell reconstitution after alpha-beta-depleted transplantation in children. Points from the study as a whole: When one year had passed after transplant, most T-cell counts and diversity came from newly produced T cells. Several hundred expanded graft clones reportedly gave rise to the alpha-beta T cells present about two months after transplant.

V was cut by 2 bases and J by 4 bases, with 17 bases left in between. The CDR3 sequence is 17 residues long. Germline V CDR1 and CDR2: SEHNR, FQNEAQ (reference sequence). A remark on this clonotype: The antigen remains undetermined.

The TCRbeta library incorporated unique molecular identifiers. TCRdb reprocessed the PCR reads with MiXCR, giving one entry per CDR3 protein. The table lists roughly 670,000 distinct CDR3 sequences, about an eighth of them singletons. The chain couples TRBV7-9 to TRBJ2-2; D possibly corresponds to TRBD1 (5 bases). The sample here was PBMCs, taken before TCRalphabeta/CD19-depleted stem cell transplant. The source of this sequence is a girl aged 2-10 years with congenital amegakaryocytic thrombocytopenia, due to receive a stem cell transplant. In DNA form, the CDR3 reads TGTGCCAGCAGCTTATTATCGGCTGTGGGGCTCACCGGGGAGCTGTTTTTT. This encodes CASSLLSAVGLTGELFF.